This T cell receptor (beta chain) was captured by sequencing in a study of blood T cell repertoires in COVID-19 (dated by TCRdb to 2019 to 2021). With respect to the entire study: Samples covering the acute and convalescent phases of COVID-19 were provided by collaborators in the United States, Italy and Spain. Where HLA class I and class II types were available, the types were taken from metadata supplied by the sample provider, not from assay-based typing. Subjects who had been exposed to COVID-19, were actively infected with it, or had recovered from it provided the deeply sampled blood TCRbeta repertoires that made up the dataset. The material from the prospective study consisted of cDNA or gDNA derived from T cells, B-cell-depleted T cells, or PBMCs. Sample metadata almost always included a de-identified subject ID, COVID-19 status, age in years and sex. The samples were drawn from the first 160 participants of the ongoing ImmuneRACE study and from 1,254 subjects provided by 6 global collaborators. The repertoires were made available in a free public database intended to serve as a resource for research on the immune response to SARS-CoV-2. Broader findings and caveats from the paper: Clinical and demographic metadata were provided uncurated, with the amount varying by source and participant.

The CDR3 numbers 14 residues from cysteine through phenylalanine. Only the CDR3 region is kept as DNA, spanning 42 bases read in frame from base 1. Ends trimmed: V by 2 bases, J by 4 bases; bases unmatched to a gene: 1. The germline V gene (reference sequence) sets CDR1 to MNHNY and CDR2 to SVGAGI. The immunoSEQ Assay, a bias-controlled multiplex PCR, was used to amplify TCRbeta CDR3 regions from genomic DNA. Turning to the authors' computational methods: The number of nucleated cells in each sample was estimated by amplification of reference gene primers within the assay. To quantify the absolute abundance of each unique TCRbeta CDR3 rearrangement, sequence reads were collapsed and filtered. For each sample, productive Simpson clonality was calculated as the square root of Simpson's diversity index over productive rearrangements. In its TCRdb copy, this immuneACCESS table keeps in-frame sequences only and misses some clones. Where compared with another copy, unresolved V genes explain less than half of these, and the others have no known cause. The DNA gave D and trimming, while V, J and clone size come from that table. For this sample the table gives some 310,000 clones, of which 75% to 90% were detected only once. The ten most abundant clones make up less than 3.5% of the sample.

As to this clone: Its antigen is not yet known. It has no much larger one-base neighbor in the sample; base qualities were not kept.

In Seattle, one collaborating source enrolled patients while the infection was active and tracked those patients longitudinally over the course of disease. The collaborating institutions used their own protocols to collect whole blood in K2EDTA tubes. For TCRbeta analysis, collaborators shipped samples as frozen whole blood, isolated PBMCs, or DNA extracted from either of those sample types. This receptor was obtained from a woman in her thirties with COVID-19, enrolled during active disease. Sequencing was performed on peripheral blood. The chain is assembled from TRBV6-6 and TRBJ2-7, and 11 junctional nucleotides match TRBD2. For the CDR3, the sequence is CASSYTSGGYEQYF. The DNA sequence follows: TGTGCCAGCAGTTACACTAGCGGGGGATACGAGCAGTACTTC.